This is a list of T cell receptor beta chains from one sample in a study of shared clonotypes between healthy human individuals. Data came from immunoSEQ multiplex PCR; TCRdb stores just in-frame clones and leaves some out. This table has under 2,000,000 clones, about 95% appearing once. The sample comprised naive CD8+ T cells sorted from blood. The source of these receptors is a young man in good health. Each CDR3 is given with its conserved first and last residue. The D gene is left open where the match is weak. Where a row states a size, it is once, few, many or the class of an expanded clone; other rows omit it.

once	14	TRBD1	TRBV5-1	TRBJ2-1	CASSLEGRGNEQFF	TGCGCCAGCAGCTTGGAAGGCAGGGGGAATGAGCAGTTCTTC
.	19	.	TRBV10-2	TRBJ1-1	CASSDPVGGRGIMNTEAFF	TGCGCCAGCAGTGACCCCGTGGGAGGGAGGGGAATTATGAACACTGAAGCTTTCTTT
.	16	.	TRBV7-2	TRBJ2-2	CASSLGLGAAAGELFF	TGTGCCAGCAGCTTAGGTCTGGGGGCGGCGGCCGGGGAGCTGTTTTTT
few	15	.	TRBV4-1	TRBJ1-5	CASSQDRGESQPQHF	TGCGCCAGCAGCCAAGACAGGGGCGAGTCGCAGCCCCAGCATTTT
.	11	.	TRBV20-1	TRBJ1-2	CSKTGLNGYTF	TGCAGTAAAACAGGGCTCAATGGCTACACCTTC
.	12	.	TRBV5-6	TRBJ2-7	CASSLTGLEQYF	TGTGCCAGCAGCCTAACAGGGCTCGAGCAGTACTTC
.	15	.	TRBV6-6	TRBJ1-5	CASSYSIGVDQPQHF	TGTGCCAGCAGTTACAGTATCGGGGTGGATCAGCCCCAGCATTTT
.	12	.	TRBV5-1	TRBJ2-7	CASRSDSYEQYF	TGCGCCAGCAGGTCGGACAGCTACGAGCAGTACTTC
.	14	TRBD2	TRBV5-4	TRBJ2-1	CASSYGLANNEQFF	TGTGCCAGCAGCTACGGACTAGCCAACAATGAGCAGTTCTTC
.	18	TRBD2	TRBV7-6	TRBJ2-2	CASSLVITSGGNHGELFF	TGTGCCAGCAGCTTAGTCATTACCAGCGGGGGCAATCACGGGGAGCTGTTTTTT
.	14	.	TRBV4-1	TRBJ2-7	CASSQIQVSYEQYF	TGCGCCAGCAGCCAGATACAGGTCTCCTACGAGCAGTACTTC
.	14	TRBD1	TRBV5-6	TRBJ2-7	CASSFPTGDYEQYF	TGTGCCAGCAGCTTTCCCACAGGGGACTACGAGCAGTACTTC
.	17	TRBD1	TRBV4-3	TRBJ1-6	CASSQRSTGYINSPLHF	TGCGCCAGCAGCCAAAGATCGACAGGGTATATTAATTCACCCCTCCACTTT
.	17	TRBD2	TRBV2	TRBJ2-1	CASGRASGSHRGPEQFF	TGTGCCAGCGGGAGGGCTAGCGGGAGTCATCGGGGCCCTGAGCAGTTCTTC
.	15	TRBD2	TRBV6-1	TRBJ2-1	CASSDWTSGRNEQFF	TGTGCCAGCAGTGATTGGACTAGCGGGAGGAATGAGCAGTTCTTC
.	14	.	TRBV5-8	TRBJ2-7	CASNRQGPSYEQYF	TGTGCCAGCAACCGGCAGGGTCCCTCCTACGAGCAGTACTTC
.	16	TRBD1	TRBV4-1	TRBJ1-2	CASSQGTGGVNYGYTF	TGCGCCAGCAGCCAAGGGACAGGGGGCGTTAACTATGGCTACACCTTC
.	13	.	TRBV30	TRBJ1-1	CAWSVDINTEAFF	TGTGCCTGGAGTGTAGATATAAACACTGAAGCTTTCTTT
.	12	TRBD1	TRBV19	TRBJ2-1	CGGDSPYNEQFF	TGTGGTGGGGACAGCCCCTACAATGAGCAGTTCTTC
.	15	TRBD1	TRBV9	TRBJ1-1	CASSSTGTADTEAFF	TGTGCCAGCAGCTCGACCGGGACAGCAGACACTGAAGCTTTCTTT
.	18	.	TRBV5-4	TRBJ2-1	CASSLELVLGKNSNEQFF	TGTGCCAGCAGCTTGGAGCTAGTCTTAGGGAAGAATAGCAATGAGCAGTTCTTC
.	13	.	TRBV19	TRBJ2-7	CASSMGRGYEQYF	TGTGCCAGTAGTATGGGCAGGGGCTACGAGCAGTACTTC
.	15	TRBD1	TRBV27	TRBJ2-7	CASSDGQGAPVEQYF	TGTGCCAGCAGTGACGGACAGGGGGCGCCGGTCGAGCAGTACTTC
.	13	.	TRBV30	TRBJ2-7	CAWMGSGAREQYF	TGTGCCTGGATGGGGTCCGGGGCGCGGGAGCAGTACTTC
.	14	.	TRBV6-1	TRBJ2-7	CASSEGKGSYEQYF	TGTGCCAGCAGTGAAGGGAAGGGCTCCTACGAGCAGTACTTC
.	16	.	TRBV4-3	TRBJ2-7	CASSQDPGLGDYEQYF	TGCGCCAGCAGCCAAGATCCCGGGTTGGGGGACTACGAGCAGTACTTC
.	12	.	TRBV6-1	TRBJ2-7	CASSEVGYEQYF	TGTGCCAGCAGTGAAGTGGGTTACGAGCAGTACTTC
.	15	TRBD2	TRBV6-5	TRBJ2-1	CASSSSGGSYNEQFF	TGTGCCAGCAGCTCTAGCGGGGGTTCCTACAATGAGCAGTTCTTC
.	16	.	TRBV5-6	TRBJ2-5	CASSWSWGADQETQYF	TGTGCCAGCAGTTGGTCCTGGGGGGCGGACCAAGAGACCCAGTACTTC
.	13	.	TRBV7-9	TRBJ2-7	CASSLTDPYEQYF	TGTGCCAGCAGCTTAACAGACCCCTACGAGCAGTACTTC
.	11	.	TRBV2	TRBJ2-1	CASRARGEQFF	TGTGCCAGCAGAGCCCGGGGTGAGCAGTTCTTC
.	14	.	TRBV13	TRBJ1-2	CASIFGGGNYGYTF	TGTGCCAGCATCTTCGGCGGCGGCAACTATGGCTACACCTTC
.	13	.	TRBV9	TRBJ1-2	CASSATGRNGYTF	TGTGCCAGCAGCGCCACGGGGAGGAATGGCTACACCTTC
.	16	.	TRBV6-5	TRBJ2-1	CASSSLSDLGEDEQFF	TGTGCCAGCAGTTCCCTCTCGGACCTCGGGGAGGATGAGCAGTTCTTC
.	14	.	TRBV27	TRBJ1-6	CASSFLDYNSPLHF	TGTGCCAGCAGTTTCCTGGACTATAATTCACCCCTCCACTTT
.	16	.	TRBV6-5	TRBJ2-2	CASSYGGEYGSGELFF	TGTGCCAGCAGTTACGGGGGAGAGTATGGGTCCGGGGAGCTGTTTTTT
.	16	TRBD1	TRBV4-3	TRBJ1-2	CASSHHPGQGNYGYTF	TGCGCCAGCAGCCATCACCCGGGACAGGGGAACTATGGCTACACCTTC
.	15	TRBD1	TRBV4-1	TRBJ2-7	CASSHIQGARDEQYF	TGCGCCAGCAGCCATATACAGGGGGCTCGGGACGAGCAGTACTTC
.	14	.	TRBV5-1	TRBJ2-3	CASSLYLTTDTQYF	TGCGCCAGCAGCTTGTACCTAACGACGGATACGCAGTATTTT
.	14	TRBD2	TRBV7-8	TRBJ2-1	CASSISGTYNEQFF	TGTGCCAGCAGTATTAGCGGGACCTACAATGAGCAGTTCTTC
once	13	.	TRBV5-4	TRBJ2-7	CASRRESSYEQYF	TGTGCCAGCAGGCGCGAGAGCTCCTACGAGCAGTACTTC
.	15	TRBD2	TRBV7-2	TRBJ2-7	CASSARLAGSYEQYF	TGTGCCAGCAGCGCCCGACTAGCGGGCTCCTACGAGCAGTACTTC
.	15	TRBD2	TRBV5-1	TRBJ2-1	CASSAPSGGGNEQFF	TGCGCCAGCAGCGCCCCTAGCGGGGGAGGCAATGAGCAGTTCTTC
.	15	.	TRBV11-2	TRBJ2-7	CASSSRLNFDYEQYF	TGTGCCAGCAGCTCAAGATTAAATTTTGACTACGAGCAGTACTTC
.	12	.	TRBV2	TRBJ2-7	CASSGSLYEQYF	TGTGCCAGCAGCGGTTCCCTTTACGAGCAGTACTTC
.	13	.	TRBV9	TRBJ2-3	CASSAYSTDTQYF	TGTGCCAGCAGCGCCTATAGCACAGATACGCAGTATTTT
.	15	.	TRBV5-6	TRBJ2-5	CASSLGMDGRETQYF	TGTGCCAGCAGCTTGGGTATGGACGGGCGAGAGACCCAGTACTTC
.	14	.	TRBV27	TRBJ2-3	CASSYRESTDTQYF	TGTGCCAGCAGTTACAGGGAAAGCACAGATACGCAGTATTTT
.	16	TRBD2	TRBV6-1	TRBJ2-7	CASSEARGGSFYEQYF	TGTGCCAGCAGTGAAGCCCGAGGCGGGAGTTTCTACGAGCAGTACTTC
.	14	TRBD2	TRBV9	TRBJ2-5	CASSSGGAGETQYF	TGTGCCAGCAGCTCCGGGGGGGCAGGGGAGACCCAGTACTTC
.	16	TRBD2	TRBV4-1	TRBJ2-3	CASSQYSGGVTDTQYF	TGCGCCAGCAGCCAATATAGCGGGGGAGTCACAGATACGCAGTATTTT
once	14	TRBD1	TRBV28	TRBJ2-5	CASSFWDRGETQYF	TGTGCCAGCAGCTTCTGGGACAGGGGAGAGACCCAGTACTTC
.	14	.	TRBV27	TRBJ2-7	CASSLSSTSYEQYF	TGTGCCAGCAGTTTATCTAGCACATCCTACGAGCAGTACTTC
.	12	.	TRBV30	TRBJ2-7	CAWRPILYEQYF	TGTGCCTGGAGGCCCATCCTTTACGAGCAGTACTTC
.	19	.	TRBV4-1	TRBJ2-1	CASSQGLPASPSSYNEQFF	TGCGCCAGCAGCCAAGGTCTACCGGCTTCTCCGAGCTCCTACAATGAGCAGTTCTTC
.	15	TRBD1	TRBV6-1	TRBJ2-1	CATMVDRGTLNEQFF	TGTGCCACTATGGTGGACAGGGGGACCCTCAATGAGCAGTTCTTC
.	15	.	TRBV11-2	TRBJ2-5	CASSSGYGFQETQYF	TGTGCCAGCAGCTCCGGGTATGGTTTCCAAGAGACCCAGTACTTC
.	12	.	TRBV9	TRBJ2-1	CASSVEGGEQFF	TGTGCCAGCAGCGTAGAGGGTGGTGAGCAGTTCTTC
.	14	.	TRBV27	TRBJ1-1	CASGGGGMNTEAFF	TGTGCCAGCGGGGGGGGAGGGATGAACACTGAAGCTTTCTTT